Included here is one T cell receptor beta chain sequence, with context. The sample holds a few counts of this clonotype. It lacks a known antigen. No base qualities exist here, and no much larger clone lies one base off it. This record comes from a study of blood T cells in healthy people across ages (dated by TCRdb to 2015 to 2017). Describing the broader study: In model experiments, roughly one uniquely barcoded TCR beta cDNA molecule per two T cells was captured by template switching. Using the same blood draw, the study looked at two additional independent replicas of 1 million unique cDNA reads for two donors, one aged 18 to 30 and the other aged 80 or older. Donors of different ages were randomly distributed across sequencing lanes to avoid experimental bias. Age-related changes in TCR beta repertoire diversity were measured in the study by deep sequencing normalized with unique cDNA molecular identifiers. The donors were split into four age groups: young (average 16 years), middle-aged (39), aged (roughly 65) and long-lived (roughly 88). The investigation overall reported the following: A strong correlation was found between observed TCR beta diversity and the percentage of naive T cells measured by flow cytometry. The CMV infection status of donors was not known, potentially confounding age-related changes in expanded clonotypes. Conclusive comparison of naive and antigen-experienced compartments was prevented by the profiling of bulk unsorted PBMCs. Compared with the aged group, the long-lived group had more naive CD4+ T cells, fewer expanded clones and increased TCR diversity, a pattern suggesting age selection. Estimates of total diversity based on one million sequenced T cells were considered lower bounds and underestimates. As age increased, observed TCR beta diversity per million T cells dropped in a roughly linear way, and a significant reduction was already evident by age 40.

The donors were roughly 40 Caucasian individuals from Russia, aged 6 to 90 years, who were systemically healthy. Each donor gave 8 to 10 milliliters of peripheral blood, collected into EDTA-treated Vacutainer tubes. Ficoll-Paque density-gradient centrifugation was used to isolate PBMCs, with at least 7 million obtained per sample. Total RNA was extracted from PBMCs with Trizol reagent, with at least 6 micrograms obtained per sample. Naive CD45RAhigh/CD27high T cell percentages were measured by flow cytometry on a PBMC aliquot from every donor. The library came from 5' RACE. The run used an Illumina HiSeq 2500. A second PCR of roughly 7 to 11 cycles was run with a J-beta primer mix and a sample-barcoded 5' primer. A template-switch 5' adaptor carrying 12 random nucleotides introduced a unique molecular identifier onto each TCR beta cDNA molecule. Each sample yielded at least 3 million CDR3-containing paired-end reads. First-strand cDNA synthesis was performed from all RNA using the Mint cDNA synthesis kit, with priming by a TRBC-specific oligonucleotide. After uracil-DNA glycosylase treatment, a first 18-cycle PCR used universal primers M1SS and BC2_uni_R on all cDNA. Processing in the source paper ran as follows. Each sample was normalized by randomly selecting 1 million high-quality reads, each carrying a distinct molecular identifier. Instead of being binned into consensus sequences, reads that shared molecular identifiers were thrown out. MiTCR, with a Q25 quality threshold and the strictest error-elimination algorithm, was used for CDR3 identification, clonotype clustering and error correction. A nonparametric unseen species model with Euler transformation was used to estimate lower-bound total TCR beta diversity. TCRdb redid the processing of the public reads, applying fastp at Q25 and MiXCR, and retained in-frame beta chains. Every entry covers one CDR3 protein and lists the most common genes and DNA from its rows. The V and J calls come from TCRdb's annotation, not from the publication. The sample profile shows some 920,000 distinct CDR3 sequences; just over 50% of them were found once. 20% to 25% of the sample is taken by the ten largest.

The junction carries 15 bases between V and J, which are trimmed by 0 bases and 4 bases respectively. CDR1 and CDR2 were assigned from the germline V gene as MGHRA and YSYEKL. Inclusive of the bounding cysteine and phenylalanine, the CDR3 is 16 residues long. The DNA shown is the 48-base CDR3, in frame from base 1. The sequence derives from a woman in her sixties or seventies in good health. The sequenced material came from blood. This chain is built from TRBV4-1 and TRBJ1-2; no D gene is confidently identified. Here the CDR3 is given as CASSQDQAGGIYGYTF. The DNA sequence is as follows: TGCGCCAGCAGCCAAGATCAGGCTGGAGGAATCTATGGCTACACCTTC.